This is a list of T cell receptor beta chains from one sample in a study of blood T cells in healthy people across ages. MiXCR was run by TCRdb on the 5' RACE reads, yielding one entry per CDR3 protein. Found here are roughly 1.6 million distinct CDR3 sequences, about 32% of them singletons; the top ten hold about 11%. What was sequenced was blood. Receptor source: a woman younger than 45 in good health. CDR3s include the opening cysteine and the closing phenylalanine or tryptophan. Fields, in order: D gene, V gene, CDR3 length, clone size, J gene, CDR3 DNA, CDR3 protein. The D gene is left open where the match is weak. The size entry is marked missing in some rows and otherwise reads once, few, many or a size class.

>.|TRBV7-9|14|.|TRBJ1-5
TGTGCCAGCAGCCCCTCAACAGGGACTGGGCCCCAGCATTTT
CASSPSTGTGPQHF
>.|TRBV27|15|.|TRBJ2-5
TGTGCCAGCAGCCCCTCTGGGTTGCAACAAGAGACCCAGTACTTC
CASSPSGLQQETQYF
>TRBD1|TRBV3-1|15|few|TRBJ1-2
TGTGCCAGCAGCCACGCCGACAGGGCTAACTATGGCTACACCTTC
CASSHADRANYGYTF
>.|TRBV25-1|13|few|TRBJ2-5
TGTGCCAGCAGTGAATTGGGGGAAGAGACCCAGTACTTC
CASSELGEETQYF
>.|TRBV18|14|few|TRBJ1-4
TGTGCCAGCTCACCACAGGGGACTAATGAAGAACTGTTTTTT
CASSPQGTNEELFF
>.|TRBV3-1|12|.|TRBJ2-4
TGTGCCAGCAGCCGAAACTACGGCATTCAGTACTTC
CASSRNYGIQYF
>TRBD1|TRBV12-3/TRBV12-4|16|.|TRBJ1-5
TGTGCCAGCAGCAGACAGGGAACGAGCAGCAATCAGCCCCAGCATTTT
CASSRQGTSSNQPQHF
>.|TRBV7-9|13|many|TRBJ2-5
TGTGCCAGCAGCTTGGATGCCCGGGAGACCCAGTACTTC
CASSLDARETQYF
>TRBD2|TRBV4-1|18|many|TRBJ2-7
TGCGCCAGCAGCATACGAAGCGGCCAGCTAGCGGGGGAATACGAGCAGTACTTC
CASSIRSGQLAGEYEQYF
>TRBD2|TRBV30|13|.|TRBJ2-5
TGTGCCTGGACTCTAGCGGGGGTTGAGACCCAGTACTTC
CAWTLAGVETQYF
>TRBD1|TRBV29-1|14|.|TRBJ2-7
TGCAGCGTTAGACAGGGGGACGGGTGCTACGAGCAGTACTTC
CSVRQGDGCYEQYF
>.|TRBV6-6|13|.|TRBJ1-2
TGTGCCAGCACCCAGGGGCAGAGCTATGGCTACACCTTC
CASTQGQSYGYTF
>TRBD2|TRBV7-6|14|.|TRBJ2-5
TGTGCCAGCAGCCCAAGGACTAGTAGACAGACCCAGTACTTC
CASSPRTSRQTQYF
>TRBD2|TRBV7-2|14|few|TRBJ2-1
TGTGCCAGCAGCTTACCCAGGTGGGAGGGAGAGCAGTTCTTC
CASSLPRWEGEQFF
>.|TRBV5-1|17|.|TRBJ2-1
TGCGCCAGCAGCTTCGTCTCTAGCGAGTCCGTCAAGAATGAGCAGTTCTTC
CASSFVSSESVKNEQFF
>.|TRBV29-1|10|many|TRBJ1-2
TGCAGCGTTGGACCTCCGGGCTACACCTTC
CSVGPPGYTF
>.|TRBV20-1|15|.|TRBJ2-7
TGCAGTGCTAGATCCGCGCGGGCCGATCTCTACGAGCAGTACTTC
CSARSARADLYEQYF
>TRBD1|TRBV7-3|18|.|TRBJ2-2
TGTGCCAGCAGCCAGAATCTTCCGGGACAGGGTTTCTCCGGGGAGCTGTTTTTT
CASSQNLPGQGFSGELFF
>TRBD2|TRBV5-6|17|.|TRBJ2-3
TGTGCCAGCAGCTTCCCTAGCGGGGGGGTGAACACAGATACGCAGTATTTT
CASSFPSGGVNTDTQYF
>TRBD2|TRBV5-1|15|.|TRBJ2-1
TGCGCCAGCAGCTTGTCGACTAGCGGGAGAGGTGAGCAGTTCTTC
CASSLSTSGRGEQFF
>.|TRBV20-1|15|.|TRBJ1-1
TGCAGTGCTAGAGATTGGGGTAGGGGAAGCACTGAAGCTTTCTTT
CSARDWGRGSTEAFF
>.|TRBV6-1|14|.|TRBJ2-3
TGTGCCAGCAGTCAGAGGGCTGCTGGGGATACGCAGTATTTT
CASSQRAAGDTQYF
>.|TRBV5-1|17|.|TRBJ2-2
TGCGCCAGCAGCTTGGCTTATTCTAAGGGGGACGCCGGGGAGCTGTTTTTT
CASSLAYSKGDAGELFF
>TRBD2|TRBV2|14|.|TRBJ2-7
TGTGCCAGCAAAGCGGGAGGGGGCCTTTACGAGCAGTACTTC
CASKAGGGLYEQYF
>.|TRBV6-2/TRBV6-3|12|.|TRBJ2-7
TGTGCCAGCAGTGGGATTTGGGACGAGCAGTACTTC
CASSGIWDEQYF
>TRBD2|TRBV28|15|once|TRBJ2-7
TGTGCCAGCAGTGAACCGCTAGCGGGAGTCTACGAGCAGTACTTC
CASSEPLAGVYEQYF
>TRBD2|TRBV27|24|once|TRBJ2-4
TGTGCCAGCAGTCCCACCCTTAGGCGGGGACTAGCGGGAGTCTTTGGTGAGGCCAAAAACATTCAGTACTTC
CASSPTLRRGLAGVFGEAKNIQYF
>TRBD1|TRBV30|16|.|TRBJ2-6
TGTGCCTGGAGAGGACAGGGCCCAGGAGGGGCCAACGTCCTGACTTTC
CAWRGQGPGGANVLTF
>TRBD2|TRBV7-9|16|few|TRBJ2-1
TGTGCCAGCAGCGCGCGACTAGCGGGGGGGTACAATGAGCAGTTCTTC
CASSARLAGGYNEQFF
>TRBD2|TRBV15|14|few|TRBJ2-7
TGTGCCACCAGCAGAGATCGGGGGGACTACGAGCAGTACTTC
CATSRDRGDYEQYF
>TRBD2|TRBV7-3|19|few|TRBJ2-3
TGTGCCAGCAGCCAGCAACACGGGGCTAGCGGGGAAAGCACAGATACGCAGTATTTT
CASSQQHGASGESTDTQYF
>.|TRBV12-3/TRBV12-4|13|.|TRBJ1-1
TGTGCCAGCAGTTTTTTTTCAATTGCCGAAGCTTTCTTT
CASSFFSIAEAFF
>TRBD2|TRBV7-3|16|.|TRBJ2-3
TGTGCCAACAGCCTCGGACTAGCGAGTAGCACAGATACGCAGTATTTT
CANSLGLASSTDTQYF
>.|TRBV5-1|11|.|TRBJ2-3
TGCGCCAGCAGGGTTAATGATACGCAGTATTTT
CASRVNDTQYF
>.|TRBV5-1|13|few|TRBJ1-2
TGCGCCAGCAGCTTGGATGTTAACTATGGCTACACCTTC
CASSLDVNYGYTF
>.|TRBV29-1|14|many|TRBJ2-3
TGCAGCGTTGAGGCCAGGACTTCCACAGATACGCAGTATTTT
CSVEARTSTDTQYF
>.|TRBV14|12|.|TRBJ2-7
TGTGCCAGCAGCCAGGTACCGCAGGAGCAGTACTTC
CASSQVPQEQYF
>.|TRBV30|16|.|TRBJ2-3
TGTGCCTGGAGTGTAGGGGCAGGGATAAGGACAGATACGCAGTATTTT
CAWSVGAGIRTDTQYF
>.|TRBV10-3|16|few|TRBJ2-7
TGTGCCATCAGTCAGGGAGGTTGGCAGACCACCTACGAGCAGTACTTC
CAISQGGWQTTYEQYF
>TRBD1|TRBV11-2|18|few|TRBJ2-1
TGTGCCAGCAGCTTGAATTCTAGGGGGCCAATCTCCTACAATGAGCAGTTCTTC
CASSLNSRGPISYNEQFF
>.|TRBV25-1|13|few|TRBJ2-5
TGTGCCAGCAGTGAATCCCCTCGGGAGACCCAGTACTTC
CASSESPRETQYF
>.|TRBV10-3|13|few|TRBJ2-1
TGTGCCATCAACTTACTTCCTTACGATGAGCAGTTCTTC
CAINLLPYDEQFF
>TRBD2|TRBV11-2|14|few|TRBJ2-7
TGTGCCAGCAGCTTACGGAGCGGGGGTCGCGAGCAGTACTTC
CASSLRSGGREQYF
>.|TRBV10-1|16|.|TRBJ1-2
TGCGCCAGCAGTAACATCGGGATCGCTGGGGACTATGGCTACACCTTC
CASSNIGIAGDYGYTF
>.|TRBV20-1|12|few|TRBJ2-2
TGCAGTGCTTATCAGGGGACCGGGGAGCTGTTTTTT
CSAYQGTGELFF
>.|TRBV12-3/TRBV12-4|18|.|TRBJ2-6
TGTGCCAGCAGTCACAGCCCGGGGAAAAAGCCTGGGGCCAACGTCCTGACTTTC
CASSHSPGKKPGANVLTF
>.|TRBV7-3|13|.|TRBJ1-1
TGTGCCAGCAGCCTGGACCCTGAAACTGAAGCTTTCTTT
CASSLDPETEAFF
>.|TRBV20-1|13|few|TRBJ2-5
TGCAGCTCCCGAATCGGGGGCAGGGAGACCCAGTACTTC
CSSRIGGRETQYF
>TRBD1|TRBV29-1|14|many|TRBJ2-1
TGCAGCGTGATGGACAGGGGACCATACAATGAGCAGTTCTTC
CSVMDRGPYNEQFF